Listed below are T cell receptor beta chains from one sample, sequenced in a study of cytomegalovirus exposure and HLA in healthy donors. Produced via immunoSEQ multiplex PCR; TCRdb's table is partial and in-frame only. The table records around 67,000 clones, around 78% of them present only once. Sequenced input: PBMCs. The receptors were sampled from a man between 18 and 35 years old in good health and CMV-seropositive. CDR3s include the opening cysteine and the closing phenylalanine or tryptophan. A D gene is named only where the DNA matches it firmly. The size field is filled for only some rows; it gives once, few, many or a size class.

D,V,size,J,CDR3,DNA
TRBD2,TRBV6-5,-,TRBJ2-5,CASSYGLADLQETQYF,TGTGCCAGCAGTTACGGTCTAGCGGACCTTCAAGAGACCCAGTACTTC
TRBD2,TRBV6-4,-,TRBJ2-2,CASSDSSGGANTGELFF,TGTGCCAGCAGTGACTCGAGCGGGGGGGCGAACACCGGGGAGCTGTTTTTT
TRBD1,TRBV7-9,-,TRBJ2-7,CASSFRDRGYEQYF,TGTGCCAGCAGCTTCCGGGACAGGGGGTACGAGCAGTACTTC
-,TRBV25-1,-,TRBJ2-5,CASSARTGTQTQYF,TGTGCCAGCAGTGCGAGAACAGGGACGCAGACCCAGTACTTC
TRBD1,TRBV6-1,-,TRBJ1-1,CASSRQGVNTEAFF,TGTGCCAGCAGCCGACAGGGAGTGAACACTGAAGCTTTCTTT
TRBD1,TRBV28,-,TRBJ1-5,CASNGDRGRVNQPQHF,TGTGCCAGCAACGGGGACAGGGGGCGAGTCAATCAGCCCCAGCATTTT
-,TRBV21-1,-,TRBJ2-3,CASSKVRKGGTDTQYF,TGTGCCAGCAGCAAAGTTCGAAAGGGGGGCACAGATACGCAGTATTTT
TRBD1,TRBV7-8,-,TRBJ1-5,CASSPGTGNQPQHF,TGTGCCAGCAGTCCCGGGACAGGGAATCAGCCCCAGCATTTT
-,TRBV5-1,-,TRBJ2-2,CASSRWDFHGGELFF,TGCGCCAGCAGCCGATGGGACTTTCACGGCGGGGAGCTGTTTTTT
TRBD1,TRBV5-6,-,TRBJ2-3,CASSLGGGTQYF,TGTGCCAGCAGCTTAGGGGGCGGTACGCAGTATTTT
TRBD2,TRBV5-4,-,TRBJ2-7,CASSVERGNPSYEQYF,TGTGCCAGCAGCGTGGAGCGGGGAAATCCCTCCTACGAGCAGTACTTC
-,TRBV30,-,TRBJ2-3,CAWSVPFLRLSTDTQYF,TGTGCCTGGAGTGTACCCTTTTTGAGGTTGAGCACAGATACGCAGTATTTT
TRBD1,TRBV6-5,-,TRBJ1-1,CASSYSTGRNTEAFF,TGTGCCAGCAGTTACTCGACAGGGCGAAACACTGAAGCTTTCTTT
TRBD2,TRBV27,-,TRBJ2-1,CASSLTSGYNEQFF,TGTGCCAGCAGTCTGACTAGCGGGTACAATGAGCAGTTCTTC
-,TRBV10-2,-,TRBJ1-6,CASSVQGSPLHF,TGCGCCAGCAGTGTACAGGGCTCACCCCTCCACTTT
-,TRBV13,-,TRBJ1-1,CASSLAGGPTEAFF,TGTGCCAGCAGCTTAGCGGGGGGACCCACTGAAGCTTTCTTT
TRBD2,TRBV29-1,-,TRBJ2-7,CSVLGLASSYEQYF,TGCAGCGTTCTGGGACTAGCGTCCTCCTACGAGCAGTACTTC
-,TRBV4-1,-,TRBJ1-1,CASSQSGFTEAFF,TGCGCCAGCAGCCAATCAGGGTTCACTGAAGCTTTCTTT
-,TRBV11-2,-,TRBJ2-7,CASSLAPGNEQYF,TGTGCCAGCAGCTTAGCGCCAGGGAACGAGCAGTACTTC
TRBD2,TRBV11-2,-,TRBJ2-5,CASSPTSGEYQETQYF,TGTGCCAGCAGCCCAACTAGCGGGGAATACCAAGAGACCCAGTACTTC
TRBD1,TRBV2,-,TRBJ1-5,CASTGGPNQPQHF,TGTGCCAGCACAGGGGGCCCCAATCAGCCCCAGCATTTT
TRBD2,TRBV29-1,-,TRBJ2-7,CSVGSGGTYEQYF,TGCAGCGTTGGGTCCGGGGGGACCTACGAGCAGTACTTC
-,TRBV6-1,-,TRBJ2-2,CASSDSPADIAELFF,TGTGCCAGCAGTGACTCGCCCGCAGATATCGCGGAGCTGTTTTTT
-,TRBV6-5,few,TRBJ2-1,CASSQDNEQFF,TGTGCCAGCAGCCAGGACAATGAGCAGTTCTTC
-,TRBV5-1,-,TRBJ2-3,CASRIETHTDTQYF,TGCGCCAGCAGGATCGAGACTCACACAGATACGCAGTATTTT
-,TRBV30,-,TRBJ2-7,CAWRGSLSSYEQYF,TGTGCCTGGAGGGGGAGCTTATCCTCCTACGAGCAGTACTTC
-,TRBV6-1,many,TRBJ2-3,CASSERGEADTQYF,TGTGCCAGCAGTGAAAGGGGTGAGGCAGATACGCAGTATTTT
-,TRBV5-1,-,TRBJ2-1,CASSLTRTEQFF,TGCGCCAGCAGCTTGACTAGAACTGAGCAGTTCTTC
TRBD2,TRBV5-1,-,TRBJ2-1,CASGGGANNEQFF,TGCGCCAGCGGCGGGGGGGCGAACAATGAGCAGTTCTTC
TRBD1,TRBV5-1,-,TRBJ1-2,CASSLASRGDRGYTF,TGCGCCAGCAGCTTGGCCAGCAGGGGGGATCGTGGCTACACCTTC
TRBD2,TRBV5-4,-,TRBJ2-7,CASSWTSDEQYF,TGTGCCAGCAGCTGGACTAGCGACGAGCAGTACTTC
-,TRBV19,-,TRBJ2-7,CASSAAELSYEQYF,TGTGCCAGTAGCGCGGCGGAACTTAGCTACGAGCAGTACTTC
-,TRBV6-5,once,TRBJ2-7,CATKPREGRGDEQYF,TGTGCCACCAAACCACGGGAAGGGAGAGGAGACGAGCAGTACTTC
-,TRBV28,few,TRBJ2-6,CASSSTGGVGSGANVLTF,TGTGCCAGCAGTTCCACAGGGGGGGTAGGCTCTGGGGCCAACGTCCTGACTTTC
-,TRBV7-6,once,TRBJ1-6,CASSLSRASPLHF,TGTGCCAGCAGCTTATCAAGAGCTTCACCCCTCCACTTT
TRBD1,TRBV5-4,-,TRBJ1-1,CASSFGIGTANTEAFF,TGTGCCAGCAGCTTTGGTATCGGGACAGCGAACACTGAAGCTTTCTTT
-,TRBV19,once,TRBJ2-3,CASSTGEGTDTQYF,TGTGCCAGTAGTACCGGGGAGGGCACAGATACGCAGTATTTT
-,TRBV2,-,TRBJ1-5,CASSPALQGQPQHF,TGTGCCAGCAGCCCCGCCCTTCAGGGTCAGCCCCAGCATTTT
TRBD1,TRBV7-6,few,TRBJ1-1,CASSLRTGVGTEAFF,TGTGCCAGCAGCTTAAGGACAGGGGTAGGCACTGAAGCTTTCTTT
TRBD1,TRBV5-1,-,TRBJ2-1,CASSPGQGADEQFF,TGCGCCAGCAGCCCAGGACAGGGGGCCGATGAGCAGTTCTTC
-,TRBV21-1,-,TRBJ1-4,CASRKGNSGGEKLFF,TGTGCCAGCAGAAAAGGGAACAGTGGGGGGGAAAAACTGTTTTTT